What follows are 11 T cell receptor beta chains derived from one specimen sequenced in a study of blood T cell repertoires in COVID-19. The repertoire was sequenced with immunoSEQ multiplex PCR; TCRdb's copy has only in-frame clones and lacks some. The repertoire holds fewer than 250,000 clones, with 84% as singletons. Sequenced input: PBMCs or T cells enriched from blood (not recorded which). The receptors here all came from a woman in her thirties or forties who had recovered from COVID-19.

V usage is TRBV18 and J usage is TRBJ2-1, with TRBD2 matching 7 bases. V trimming: 2 bases; J trimming: 7 bases; junction bases outside the gene matches: 8. Germline CDR1 reads KGHSH; CDR2 reads LQKENI. This CDR3 is built from 15 residues. CDR3: CASSPWASGTNEQFF. The CDR3 DNA follows: TGTGCCAGCTCACCATGGGCTAGCGGTACAAATGAGCAGTTCTTC. Complete variable domain (other parts from reference TRBV18 and TRBJ2-1): NAGVMQNPRHLVRRRGQEARLRCSPMKGHSHVYWYRQLPEEGLKFMVYLQKENIIDESGMPKERFSAEFPKEGPSILRIQQVVRGDSAAYFCASSPWASGTNEQFFGPGTRLTVL.

The rearrangement links TRBV6-5 to TRBJ1-4, with 7 bases matching TRBD1. The CDR3 spans 14 residues. V shed 8 bases, J shed 6 bases, and the junction held 9 bases outside the gene matches. The germline gives CDR1 MNHEY, CDR2 SVGAGI. For the CDR3, the DNA is TGTGCCAGCGGCAGGGGACAGTCTTATGAAAAACTGTTTTTT. Translating gives CASGRGQSYEKLFF.

This chain connects TRBV7-9 to TRBJ2-5, with TRBD2 as a possible D gene (6 bases). V was pared by 5 bases and J by 1 base, with 11 bases between. The CDR3 is 14 amino acids. Germline assignment: CDR1 SEHNR and CDR2 FQNEAQ (reference sequence). The CDR3 sequence: CASSPGLPQETQYF. The CDR3 nucleotides read TGTGCCAGCAGCCCAGGACTACCCCAAGAGACCCAGTACTTC.

CDR3 bases: TGCAGCGTTAAAGGACAGGGAATTACGCCCACAGATACGCAGTATTTT. It is translated as CSVKGQGITPTDTQYF. The rearrangement links TRBV29-1 to TRBJ2-3, with TRBD1 matching 8 bases. V dropped 5 bases and J dropped 2; count of bases not matched to a gene: 12. Germline V gives CDR1 SQVTM, CDR2 ANQGSEA. This CDR3 has 16 amino acids.

The V and J genes are TRBV6-5 and TRBJ1-1; 7 bases are a match to TRBD1. This CDR3 has 14 amino acids. After removal of 7 bases from V and 3 bases from J, the junction contained 8 bases not matched to a gene. In germline, CDR1 is MNHEY, CDR2 SVGAGI. CDR3 coding DNA: TGTGCCAGCAAGATTAACAGGGGCTACACTGAAGCTTTCTTT. It specifies CASKINRGYTEAFF.

The V call is TRBV7-2, the J call TRBJ2-5, with TRBD1 matching over 9 bases. The germline V gene encodes CDR1 SGHTA and CDR2 FQGNSA. V gave up 5 bases and J gave up 5 bases; unmatched junction bases: 6. The CDR3 extends over 14 amino acids. This CDR3 reads CASSPDRGRETQYF. The CDR3 DNA follows: TGTGCCAGCAGCCCCGACAGGGGGAGGGAGACCCAGTACTTC.

The chain joins TRBV19 to TRBJ1-1; no clear D. Trimming stripped 5 bases from V and 0 bases from J, with 13 bases between. Germline assignment: CDR1 LNHDA and CDR2 SQIVND (reference sequence). This CDR3 contains 15 residues. CDR3 coding DNA: TGTGCCAGTAGTTCCTCACAGAGCATGAACACTGAAGCTTTCTTT. It encodes CASSSSQSMNTEAFF.

This clone turned up a few times. In the same sample, other DNA sequences code for this CDR3. V usage is TRBV5-1 and J usage is TRBJ2-7, with D tentatively TRBD1 (5 bases). Germline V gene data show CDR1 as SGHRS and CDR2 as YFSETQ. This CDR3 is 11 amino acids long. Deletions cut 6 bases from V and 4 bases from J, with 8 bases between. The CDR3 region has the DNA TGCGCCAGCAAAGGGGAATACGAGCAGTACTTC. It encodes CASKGEYEQYF.

The chain joins TRBV6-1 to TRBJ1-3; weak D call: TRBD1 (5 bases). With 2 bases removed from V and 4 bases from J, the gap between germline ends came to 15 bases. This CDR3 is built from 16 residues. The germline V gene encodes CDR1 MNHNS and CDR2 SASEGT. The CDR3 region is CASSETVRQKGNTIYF. The CDR3 bases are TGTGCCAGCAGTGAAACTGTAAGACAGAAAGGAAACACCATATATTTT.

This clone was counted once. V and J are TRBV6-4 and TRBJ2-2; TRBD2 aligns across 9 bases. This CDR3 contains 16 residues. Germline loops: CDR1 MRHNA, CDR2 SNTAGT. V was pared by 6 bases and J by 3 bases, with 8 bases of the junction left unmatched. As DNA, the CDR3 is TGTGCCAGCAGCCCCATAGCGGGAGTAGACACCGGGGAGCTGTTTTTT. Its protein is CASSPIAGVDTGELFF.

The V and J genes are TRBV3-1 (or the pseudogene TRBV3-2) and TRBJ2-1; 8 bases fit TRBD2. The CDR3 has 14 amino acids. Germline CDR1 reads LGHDT; CDR2 reads YNNKEL (reference sequence). Trimming at V came to 1 base and at J to 8 bases, leaving 4 bases not matched to a gene. The CDR3 loop is CASSQAASGYEQFF. The DNA for the CDR3 is TGTGCCAGCAGCCAAGCGGCTAGCGGGTATGAGCAGTTCTTC.